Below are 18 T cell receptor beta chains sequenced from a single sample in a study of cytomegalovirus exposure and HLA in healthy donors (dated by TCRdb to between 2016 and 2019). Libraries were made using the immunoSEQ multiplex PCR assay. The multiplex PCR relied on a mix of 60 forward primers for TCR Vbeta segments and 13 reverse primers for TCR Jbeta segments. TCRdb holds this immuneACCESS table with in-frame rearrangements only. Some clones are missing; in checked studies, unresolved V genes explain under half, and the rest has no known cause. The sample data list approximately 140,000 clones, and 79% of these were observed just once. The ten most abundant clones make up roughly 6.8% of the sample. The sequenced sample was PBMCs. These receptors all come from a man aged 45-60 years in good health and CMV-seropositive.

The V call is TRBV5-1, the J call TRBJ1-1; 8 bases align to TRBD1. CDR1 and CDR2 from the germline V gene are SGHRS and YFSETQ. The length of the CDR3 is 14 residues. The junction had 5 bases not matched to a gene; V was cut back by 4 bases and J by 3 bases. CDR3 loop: CASSEGQGYTEAFF. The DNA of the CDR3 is TGCGCCAGCAGCGAAGGACAGGGATACACTGAAGCTTTCTTT.

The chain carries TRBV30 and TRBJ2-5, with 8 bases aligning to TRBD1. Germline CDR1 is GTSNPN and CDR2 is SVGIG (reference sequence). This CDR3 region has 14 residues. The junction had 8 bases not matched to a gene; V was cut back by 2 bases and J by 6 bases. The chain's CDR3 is CAWSTGTGVQTQYF. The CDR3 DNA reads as TGTGCCTGGAGTACCGGGACAGGCGTCCAGACCCAGTACTTC.

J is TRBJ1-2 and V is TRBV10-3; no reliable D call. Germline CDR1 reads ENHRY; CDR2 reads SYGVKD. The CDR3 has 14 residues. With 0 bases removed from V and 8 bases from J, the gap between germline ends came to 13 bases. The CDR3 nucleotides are TGTGCCATCAGTGAGTCTCAGAGGCTTTTGGGCTACACCTTC. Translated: CAISESQRLLGYTF.

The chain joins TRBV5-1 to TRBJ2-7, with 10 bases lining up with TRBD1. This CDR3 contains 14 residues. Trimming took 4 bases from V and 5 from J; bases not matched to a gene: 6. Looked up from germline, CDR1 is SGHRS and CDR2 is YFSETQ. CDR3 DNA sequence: TGCGCCAGCAGCCTGGGGACAGGGGCCAACGAGCAGTACTTC. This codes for CASSLGTGANEQYF.

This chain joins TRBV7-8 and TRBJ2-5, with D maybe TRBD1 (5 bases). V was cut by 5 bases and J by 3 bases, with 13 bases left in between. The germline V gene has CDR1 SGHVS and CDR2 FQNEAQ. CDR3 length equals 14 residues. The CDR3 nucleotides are TGTGCCAGCAGCCCCCGAGAAGGGGAAGAGACCCAGTACTTC. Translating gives CASSPREGEETQYF.

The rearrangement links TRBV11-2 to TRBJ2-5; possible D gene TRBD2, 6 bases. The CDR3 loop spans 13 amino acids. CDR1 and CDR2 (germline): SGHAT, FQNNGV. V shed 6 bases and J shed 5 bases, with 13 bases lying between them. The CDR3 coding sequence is TGTGCCAGCAGTAGACTAGTTAGGGAGACCCAGTACTTC. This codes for CASSRLVRETQYF.

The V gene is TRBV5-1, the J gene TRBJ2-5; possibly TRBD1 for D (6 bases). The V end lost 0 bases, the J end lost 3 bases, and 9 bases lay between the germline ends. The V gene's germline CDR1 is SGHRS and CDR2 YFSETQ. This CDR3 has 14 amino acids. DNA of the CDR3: TGCGCCAGCAGCTTGGGACAGGTAAAAGAGACCCAGTACTTC. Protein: CASSLGQVKETQYF.

The CDR3 region has the DNA TGTGCCAGCACCGCTGGGCGAGCACGAGGGCCTTACGAGCAGTACTTC. It encodes CASTAGRARGPYEQYF. The gene calls are TRBV2 and TRBJ2-7, with a tentative D call TRBD2 (5 bases). The CDR3 loop spans 16 amino acids. Germline V CDR1 and CDR2: SNHLY, FYNNEI. Trimming shortened V by 7 bases and J by 4 bases, and 23 bases separated the two germline ends.

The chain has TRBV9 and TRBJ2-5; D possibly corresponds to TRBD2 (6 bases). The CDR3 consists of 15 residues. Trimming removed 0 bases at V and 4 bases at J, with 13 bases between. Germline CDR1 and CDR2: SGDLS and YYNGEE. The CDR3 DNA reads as TGTGCCAGCAGCGTAGACGGAGGGCGGGCAGAGACCCAGTACTTC. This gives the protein CASSVDGGRAETQYF.

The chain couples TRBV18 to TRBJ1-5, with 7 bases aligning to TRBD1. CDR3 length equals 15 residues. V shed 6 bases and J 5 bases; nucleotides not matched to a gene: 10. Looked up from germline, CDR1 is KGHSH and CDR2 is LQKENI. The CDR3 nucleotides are TGTGCCAGCTCGCGGATGGGACAGAGCGATCAGCCCCAGCATTTT. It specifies CASSRMGQSDQPQHF.

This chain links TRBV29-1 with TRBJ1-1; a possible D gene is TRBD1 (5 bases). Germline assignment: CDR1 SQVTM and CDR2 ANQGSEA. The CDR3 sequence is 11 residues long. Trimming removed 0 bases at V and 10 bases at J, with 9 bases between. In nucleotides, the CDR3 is TGCAGCGTTGAAGACAGGGAGGGAGCTTTCTTT. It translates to CSVEDREGAFF.

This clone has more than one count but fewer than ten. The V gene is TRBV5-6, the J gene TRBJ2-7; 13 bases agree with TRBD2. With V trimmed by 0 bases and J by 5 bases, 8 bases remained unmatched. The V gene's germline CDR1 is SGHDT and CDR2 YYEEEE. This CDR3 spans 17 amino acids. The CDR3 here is CASSLDRTSGSSHEQYF. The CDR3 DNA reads TGTGCCAGCAGCTTGGATAGGACTAGCGGGAGTTCCCACGAGCAGTACTTC.

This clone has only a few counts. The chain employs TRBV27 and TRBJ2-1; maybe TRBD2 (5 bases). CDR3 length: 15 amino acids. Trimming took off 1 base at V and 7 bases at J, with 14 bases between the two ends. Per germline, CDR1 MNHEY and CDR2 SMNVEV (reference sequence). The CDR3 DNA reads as TGTGCCAGCAGTTTATATCAGGTCGGGGTGAATGAGCAGTTCTTC. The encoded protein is CASSLYQVGVNEQFF.

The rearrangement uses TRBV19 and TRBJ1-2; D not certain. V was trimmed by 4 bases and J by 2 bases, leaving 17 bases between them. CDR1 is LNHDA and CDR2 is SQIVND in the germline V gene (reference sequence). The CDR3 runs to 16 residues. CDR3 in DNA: TGTGCCAGTAGTACCCGTACAAGAACCCCCAACTATGGCTACACCTTC. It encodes CASSTRTRTPNYGYTF.

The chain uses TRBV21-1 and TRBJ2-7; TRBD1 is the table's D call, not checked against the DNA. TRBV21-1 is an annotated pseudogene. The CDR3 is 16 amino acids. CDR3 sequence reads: CASSKTGTGGPYEQYF. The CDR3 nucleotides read TGTGCCAGCAGCAAAACCGGGACAGGGGGCCCCTACGAGCAGTACTTC.

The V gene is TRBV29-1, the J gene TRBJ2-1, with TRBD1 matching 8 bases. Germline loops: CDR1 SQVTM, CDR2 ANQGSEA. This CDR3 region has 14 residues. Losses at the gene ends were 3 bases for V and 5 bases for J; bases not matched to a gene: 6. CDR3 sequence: CSVDDRGLDNEQFF. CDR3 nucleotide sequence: TGCAGCGTTGACGACAGGGGTTTGGACAATGAGCAGTTCTTC.

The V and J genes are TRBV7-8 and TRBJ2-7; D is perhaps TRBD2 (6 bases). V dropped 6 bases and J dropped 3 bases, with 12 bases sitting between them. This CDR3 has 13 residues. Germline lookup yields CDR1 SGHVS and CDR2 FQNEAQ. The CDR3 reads CASRNAAGYEQYF. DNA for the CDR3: TGTGCCAGCAGAAATGCAGCGGGCTACGAGCAGTACTTC. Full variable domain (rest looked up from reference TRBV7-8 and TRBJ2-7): GAGVSQSPRYKVAKRGQDVALRCDPISGHVSLFWYQQALGQGPEFLTYFQNEAQLDKSGLPSDRFFAERPEGSVSTLKIQRTQQEDSAVYLCASRNAAGYEQYFGPGTRLTVT.

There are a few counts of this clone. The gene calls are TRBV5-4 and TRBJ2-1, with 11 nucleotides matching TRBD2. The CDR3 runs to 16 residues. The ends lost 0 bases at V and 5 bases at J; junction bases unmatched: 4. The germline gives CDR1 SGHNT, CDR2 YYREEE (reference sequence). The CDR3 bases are TGTGCCAGCAGCTTGGTGACTAGCGGGGAGAACAATGAGCAGTTCTTC. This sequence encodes CASSLVTSGENNEQFF.